This paragraph reports one T cell receptor beta chain. The data are from a study of technical replicates of blood from a handful of donors. The ends lost 5 bases at V and 4 bases at J; junction bases unmatched: 5. This CDR3 spans 14 amino acids. Germline V gene sequence: CDR1 MNHEY, CDR2 SMNVEV (reference sequence). This table comes from immunoSEQ multiplex PCR, and its TCRdb copy is limited to in-frame clones, with some not included. The sample lists 90,000 to 100,000 clones, 90% to 96% occurring once. The chain uses TRBV27 and TRBJ2-1; 7 bases are shared with TRBD2. The sample taken for sequencing was T cells isolated from PBMCs. This sequence originates from a human donor in good health. The CDR3 DNA is TGTGCCAGCAGTCCCCTCGGGAGGTACAATGAGCAGTTCTTC. Protein product: CASSPLGRYNEQFF.